The TCR beta chain under discussion was sequenced for a study of glioma-infiltrating T cells. Using RNA template, CDR3s of TCR alpha and beta were amplified with iRepertoire arm-PCR. In TCRdb, the multiplex PCR reads were re-called with MiXCR into one record per CDR3 protein. The repertoire holds about 110,000 distinct CDR3 sequences, with less than 30% as singletons. This clonotype came up many times. The V and J ends lost 6 bases and 5 bases, in that order; junction bases with no gene match: 15. The germline V gene has CDR1 SNHLY and CDR2 FYNNEI. This CDR3 has 16 amino acids. The sequenced sample was glioma tissue, nonneoplastic brain tissue, or PBMCs (not recorded which). This TCR came from a human donor with low-grade glioma or glioblastoma, undergoing nonglioma brain surgery, or in good health (not recorded which). The V call is TRBV2, the J call TRBJ2-5; 7 nucleotides agree with TRBD1. The CDR3 spells CASRGRGRLSTETQYF. CDR3 bases: TGTGCCAGCAGAGGAAGGGGGCGATTATCTACGGAGACCCAGTACTTC.